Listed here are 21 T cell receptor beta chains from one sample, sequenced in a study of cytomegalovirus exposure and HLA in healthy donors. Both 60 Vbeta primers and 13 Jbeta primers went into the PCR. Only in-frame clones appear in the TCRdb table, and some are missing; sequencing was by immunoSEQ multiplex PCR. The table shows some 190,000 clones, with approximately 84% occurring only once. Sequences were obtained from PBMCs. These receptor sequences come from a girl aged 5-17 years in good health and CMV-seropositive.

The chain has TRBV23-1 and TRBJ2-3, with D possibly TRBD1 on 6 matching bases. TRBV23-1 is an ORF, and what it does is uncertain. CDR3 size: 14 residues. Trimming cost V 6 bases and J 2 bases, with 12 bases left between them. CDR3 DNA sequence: TGCGCCAGCAGGCCAGGGGAAAACACAGATACGCAGTATTTT. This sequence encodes CASRPGENTDTQYF.

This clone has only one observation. The chain's CDR3 is CASSLRDRAEQYF. CDR3 nucleotide sequence: TGTGCCAGCAGCTTACGTGACAGGGCCGAGCAGTACTTC. The chain uses TRBV11-2 and TRBJ2-7; 7 bases fit TRBD1. Germline-derived CDR1 and CDR2 are SGHAT and FQNNGV. The CDR3 length is 13 residues. V gave up 2 bases and J gave up 6 bases; unmatched junction bases: 4. Looking up the rest from reference TRBV11-2 and TRBJ2-7 gives the full variable domain: EAGVAQSPRYKIIEKRQSVAFWCNPISGHATLYWYQQILGQGPKLLIQFQNNGVVDDSQLPKDRFSAERLKGVDSTLKIQPAKLEDSAVYLCASSLRDRAEQYFGPGTRLTVT.

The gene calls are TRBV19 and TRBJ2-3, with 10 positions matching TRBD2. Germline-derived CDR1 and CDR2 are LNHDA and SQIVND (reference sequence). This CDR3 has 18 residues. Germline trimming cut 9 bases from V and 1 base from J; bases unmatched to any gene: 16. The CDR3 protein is CASRLGGVSGRGTDTQYF. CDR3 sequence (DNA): TGTGCCAGCCGCCTGGGGGGGGTAAGCGGGAGGGGCACAGATACGCAGTATTTT.

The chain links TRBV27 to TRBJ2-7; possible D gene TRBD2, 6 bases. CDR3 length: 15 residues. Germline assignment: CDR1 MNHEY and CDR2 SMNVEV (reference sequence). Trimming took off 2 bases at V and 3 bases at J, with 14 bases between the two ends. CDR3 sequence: CASSLAGRELYEQYF. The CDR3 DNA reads TGTGCCAGCAGTTTAGCGGGACGCGAACTCTACGAGCAGTACTTC.

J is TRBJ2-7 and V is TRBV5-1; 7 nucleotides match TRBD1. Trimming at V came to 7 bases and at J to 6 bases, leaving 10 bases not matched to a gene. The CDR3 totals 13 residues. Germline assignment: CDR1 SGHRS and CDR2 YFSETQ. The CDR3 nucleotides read TGCGCCAGCTCCCGGGACAGCCGTAGCGAGCAGTACTTC. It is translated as CASSRDSRSEQYF.

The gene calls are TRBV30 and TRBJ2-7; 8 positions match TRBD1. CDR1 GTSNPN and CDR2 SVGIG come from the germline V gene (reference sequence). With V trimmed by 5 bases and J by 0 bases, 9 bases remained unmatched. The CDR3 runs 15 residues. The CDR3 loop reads CAWHSRQGSSYEQYF. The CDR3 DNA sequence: TGTGCCTGGCATTCACGACAGGGGAGCTCCTACGAGCAGTACTTC.

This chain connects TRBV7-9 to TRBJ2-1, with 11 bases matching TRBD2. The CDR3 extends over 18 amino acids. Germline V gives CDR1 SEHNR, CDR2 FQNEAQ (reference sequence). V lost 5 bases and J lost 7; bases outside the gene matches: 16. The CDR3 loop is CASSPPYMTSGTLNEQFF. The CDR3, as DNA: TGTGCCAGCAGCCCGCCCTATATGACTAGCGGGACCCTTAATGAGCAGTTCTTC.

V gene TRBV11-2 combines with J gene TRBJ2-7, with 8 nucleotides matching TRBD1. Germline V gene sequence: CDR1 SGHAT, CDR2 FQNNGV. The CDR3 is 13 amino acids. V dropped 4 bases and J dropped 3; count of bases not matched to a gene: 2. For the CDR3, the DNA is TGTGCCAGCAGCTCCAGGGGGCTCTACGAGCAGTACTTC. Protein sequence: CASSSRGLYEQYF. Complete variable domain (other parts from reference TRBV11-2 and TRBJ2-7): EAGVAQSPRYKIIEKRQSVAFWCNPISGHATLYWYQQILGQGPKLLIQFQNNGVVDDSQLPKDRFSAERLKGVDSTLKIQPAKLEDSAVYLCASSSRGLYEQYFGPGTRLTVT.

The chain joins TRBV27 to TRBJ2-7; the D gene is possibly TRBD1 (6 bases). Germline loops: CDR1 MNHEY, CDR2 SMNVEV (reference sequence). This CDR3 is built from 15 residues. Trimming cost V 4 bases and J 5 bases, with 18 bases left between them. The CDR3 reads CASSYNRVLGDEQYF. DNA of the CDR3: TGTGCCAGCAGTTACAACAGGGTCTTAGGGGACGAGCAGTACTTC.

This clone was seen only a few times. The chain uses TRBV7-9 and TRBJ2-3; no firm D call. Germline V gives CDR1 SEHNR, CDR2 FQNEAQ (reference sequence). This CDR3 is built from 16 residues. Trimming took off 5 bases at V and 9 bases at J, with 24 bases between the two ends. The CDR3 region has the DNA TGTGCCAGCAGCCCTGATTTCCCGTCGCACCCCGGGACGCAGTATTTT. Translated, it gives CASSPDFPSHPGTQYF.

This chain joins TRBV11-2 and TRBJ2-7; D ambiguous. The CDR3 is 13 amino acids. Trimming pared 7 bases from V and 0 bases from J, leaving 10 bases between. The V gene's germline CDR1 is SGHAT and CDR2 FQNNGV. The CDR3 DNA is TGTGCCAGCATCCCCATCAGCTCCTACGAGCAGTACTTC. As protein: CASIPISSYEQYF.

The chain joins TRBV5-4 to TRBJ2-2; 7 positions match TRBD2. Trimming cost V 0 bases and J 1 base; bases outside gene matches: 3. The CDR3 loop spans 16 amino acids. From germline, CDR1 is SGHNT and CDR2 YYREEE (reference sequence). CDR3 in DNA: TGTGCCAGCAGCTTGGATCAGCGGGGGAACACCGGGGAGCTGTTTTTT. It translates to CASSLDQRGNTGELFF.

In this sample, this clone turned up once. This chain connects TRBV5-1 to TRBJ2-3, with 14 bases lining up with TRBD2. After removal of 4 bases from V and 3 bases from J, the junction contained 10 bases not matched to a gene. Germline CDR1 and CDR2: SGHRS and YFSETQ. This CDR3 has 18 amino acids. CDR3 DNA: TGCGCCAGCAGCGCGACTAGCGGGAGGGCCCTCGGTACAGATACGCAGTATTTT. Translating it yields CASSATSGRALGTDTQYF.

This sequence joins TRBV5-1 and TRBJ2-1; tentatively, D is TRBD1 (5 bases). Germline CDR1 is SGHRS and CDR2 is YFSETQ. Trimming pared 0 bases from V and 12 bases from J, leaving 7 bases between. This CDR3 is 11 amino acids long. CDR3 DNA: TGCGCCAGCAGCTTGGAAGGGGTGCAGTTCTTC. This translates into CASSLEGVQFF.

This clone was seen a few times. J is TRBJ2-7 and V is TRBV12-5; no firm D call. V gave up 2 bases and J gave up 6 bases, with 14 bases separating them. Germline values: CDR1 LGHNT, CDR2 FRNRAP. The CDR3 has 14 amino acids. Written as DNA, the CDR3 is TGTGCTAGTGGTTTGACCACAATCCCCACCGAGCAGTACTTC. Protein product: CASGLTTIPTEQYF.

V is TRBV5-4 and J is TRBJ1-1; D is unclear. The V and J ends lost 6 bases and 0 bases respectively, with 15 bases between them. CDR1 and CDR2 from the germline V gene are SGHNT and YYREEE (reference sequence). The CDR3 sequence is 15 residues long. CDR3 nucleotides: TGTGCCAGCACCAAGAAGGCGGTTATGAACACTGAAGCTTTCTTT. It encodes CASTKKAVMNTEAFF.

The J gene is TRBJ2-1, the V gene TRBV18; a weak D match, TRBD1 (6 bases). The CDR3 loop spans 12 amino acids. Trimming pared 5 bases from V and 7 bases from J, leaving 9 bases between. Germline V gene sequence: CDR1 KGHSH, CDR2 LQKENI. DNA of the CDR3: TGTGCCAGCTCATCTCAGGGGAATGAGCAGTTCTTC. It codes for CASSSQGNEQFF.

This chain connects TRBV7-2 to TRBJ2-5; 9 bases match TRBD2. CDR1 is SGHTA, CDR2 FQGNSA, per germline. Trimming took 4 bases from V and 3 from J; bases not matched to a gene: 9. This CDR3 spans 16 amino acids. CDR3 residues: CASSSLTLAGEETQYF. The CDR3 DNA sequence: TGTGCCAGCAGCTCGCTTACGTTAGCGGGAGAAGAGACCCAGTACTTC.

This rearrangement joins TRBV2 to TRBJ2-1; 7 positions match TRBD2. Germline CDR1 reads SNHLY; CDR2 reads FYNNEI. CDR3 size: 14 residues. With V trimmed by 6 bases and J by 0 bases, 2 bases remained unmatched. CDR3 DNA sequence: TGTGCCAGCAGGGGGGGGAGCTCCTACAATGAGCAGTTCTTC. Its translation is CASRGGSSYNEQFF.

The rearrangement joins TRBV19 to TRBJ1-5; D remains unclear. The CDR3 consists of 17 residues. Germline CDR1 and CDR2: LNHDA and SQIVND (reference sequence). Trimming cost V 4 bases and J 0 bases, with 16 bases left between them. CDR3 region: CASSKSPTRVSNQPQHF. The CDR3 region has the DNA TGTGCCAGTAGTAAGTCGCCGACACGTGTTAGCAATCAGCCCCAGCATTTT.

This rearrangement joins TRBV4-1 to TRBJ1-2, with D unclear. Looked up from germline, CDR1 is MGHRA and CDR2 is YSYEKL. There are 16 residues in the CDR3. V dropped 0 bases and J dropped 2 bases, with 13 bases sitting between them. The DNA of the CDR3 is TGCGCCAGCAGCCAAGAGGCGGGTCCCTTAAACTATGGCTACACCTTC. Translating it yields CASSQEAGPLNYGYTF.